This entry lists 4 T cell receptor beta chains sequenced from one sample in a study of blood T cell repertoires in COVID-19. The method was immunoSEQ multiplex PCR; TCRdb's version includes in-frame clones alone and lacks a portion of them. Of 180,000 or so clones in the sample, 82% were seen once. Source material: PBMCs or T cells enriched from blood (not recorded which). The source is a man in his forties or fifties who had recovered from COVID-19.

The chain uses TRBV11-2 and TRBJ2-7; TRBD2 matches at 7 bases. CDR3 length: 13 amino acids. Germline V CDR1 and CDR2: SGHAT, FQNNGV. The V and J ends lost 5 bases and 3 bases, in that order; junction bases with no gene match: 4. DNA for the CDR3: TGTGCCAGCAGCCGGACTAGTCTCTACGAGCAGTACTTC. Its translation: CASSRTSLYEQYF.

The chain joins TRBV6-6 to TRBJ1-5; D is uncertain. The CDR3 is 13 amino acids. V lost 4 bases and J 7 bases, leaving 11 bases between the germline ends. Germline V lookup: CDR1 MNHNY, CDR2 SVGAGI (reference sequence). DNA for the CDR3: TGTGCCAGCAGTTTAGGTCCACAGCAGCCCCAGCATTTT. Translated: CASSLGPQQPQHF.

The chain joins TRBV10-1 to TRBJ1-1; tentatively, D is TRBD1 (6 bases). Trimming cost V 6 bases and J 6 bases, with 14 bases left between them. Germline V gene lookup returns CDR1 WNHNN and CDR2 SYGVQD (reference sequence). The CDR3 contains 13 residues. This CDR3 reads CASSKQGSPEAFF. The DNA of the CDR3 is TGCGCCAGCAGCAAACAGGGATCCCCTGAAGCTTTCTTT.

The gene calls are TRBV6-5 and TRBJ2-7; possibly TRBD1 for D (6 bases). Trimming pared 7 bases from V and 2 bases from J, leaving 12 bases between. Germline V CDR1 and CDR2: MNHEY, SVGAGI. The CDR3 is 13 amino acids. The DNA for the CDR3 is TGTGCCAGCATCCTAGGGGGAACCTACGAGCAGTACTTC. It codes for CASILGGTYEQYF.